The 10 T cell receptor beta chains below were found in one sample sequenced in a study of blood T cell repertoires in COVID-19. Measured with immunoSEQ multiplex PCR; TCRdb has only the in-frame clones, and not every one. The top ten clones hold about 9.8% of a sample with hundreds of thousands of clones, roughly 86% of them seen once. The sequencing input was PBMCs or T cells enriched from blood (not recorded which). The receptors come from a woman between 18 and 29 years old who had recovered from COVID-19.

This chain uses TRBV7-9 with TRBJ1-4; 7 bases line up with TRBD1. The ends lost 2 bases at V and 3 bases at J; junction bases unmatched: 3. Germline V gene lookup returns CDR1 SEHNR and CDR2 FQNEAQ (reference sequence). This CDR3 comprises 15 residues. CDR3 sequence (DNA): TGTGCCAGCAGCTTATTGGGGACAGCTAATGAAAAACTGTTTTTT. Its protein product is CASSLLGTANEKLFF.

The genes are TRBV4-1 and TRBJ2-7; possibly TRBD1 for D (6 bases). The CDR3 covers 15 residues. The V and J ends lost 2 bases and 0 bases respectively, with 11 bases between them. Germline-derived CDR1 and CDR2 are MGHRA and YSYEKL. The CDR3 spells CASSQPGATSYEQYF. The CDR3 DNA sequence: TGCGCCAGCAGCCAACCAGGGGCAACCTCCTACGAGCAGTACTTC.

The chain carries TRBV24-1 and TRBJ2-1; the match to TRBD1 covers 7 bases. The CDR3 spans 17 residues. J lost 6 bases, V lost 4 bases, and 14 bases had no gene match. Per germline, CDR1 KGHDR and CDR2 SFDVKD. This CDR3 reads CATSEPKQGSGANEQFF. CDR3 DNA: TGTGCCACCAGTGAGCCGAAACAGGGGAGTGGGGCCAATGAGCAGTTCTTC.

CDR3 sequence (DNA): TGTGCCAGCAGTGGACTAGCCAAAAACATTCAGTACTTC. Its translation: CASSGLAKNIQYF. The V gene is TRBV9, the J gene TRBJ2-4, with TRBD2 as a possible D gene (5 bases). CDR1 and CDR2 from the germline V gene are SGDLS and YYNGEE. The CDR3 is 13 amino acids. V was clipped by 5 bases and J by 0 bases, with 6 bases between them.

This CDR3 is CASSLLRQGNYGYTF. CDR3 sequence (DNA): TGTGCCAGCAGCTTACTCCGACAGGGGAACTATGGCTACACCTTC. The V call is TRBV7-2, the J call TRBJ1-2; 8 nucleotides match TRBD1. The V gene's germline CDR1 is SGHTA and CDR2 FQGNSA. This CDR3 is 15 amino acids long. Trimming cost V 2 bases and J 2 bases; bases outside gene matches: 4. The full variable domain, rest sourced from reference TRBV7-2 and TRBJ1-2, is GAGVSQSPSNKVTEKGKDVELRCDPISGHTALYWYRQSLGQGLEFLIYFQGNSAPDKSGLPSDRFSAERTGGSVSTLTIQRTQQEDSAVYLCASSLLRQGNYGYTFGSGTRLTVV.

The rearrangement uses TRBV7-2 and TRBJ1-3; perhaps TRBD1 as D (5 bases). Trimming left V 1 base short and J 0 bases short, with 19 bases between. The CDR3 extends over 19 amino acids. Germline-derived CDR1 and CDR2 are SGHTA and FQGNSA. Here the CDR3 reads CASSLDPGPGRLSGNTIYF. The CDR3 nucleotides are TGTGCCAGCAGCTTAGACCCGGGCCCAGGGCGCCTCTCTGGAAACACCATATATTTT.

CDR3 nucleotides: TGCGCCAGCAGCTTGGTTATGGACAGCCTTTATGGCTACACCTTC. Amino acids: CASSLVMDSLYGYTF. J is TRBJ1-2 and V is TRBV5-1; weak D call: TRBD1 (6 bases). Germline V lookup: CDR1 SGHRS, CDR2 YFSETQ. The CDR3 is 15 residues long. Trimming took off 0 bases at V and 5 bases at J, with 14 bases between the two ends.

The CDR3 protein is CASSWGDEAFF. The CDR3, as DNA: TGTGCCAGCAGCTGGGGGGACGAAGCTTTCTTT. This chain joins TRBV28 and TRBJ1-1; possible D gene TRBD1, 5 bases. This CDR3 is 11 amino acids long. Germline V gene data show CDR1 as MDHEN and CDR2 as SYDVKM. V was clipped by 6 bases and J by 8 bases, with 10 bases between them.

This chain links TRBV19 with TRBJ2-5; 7 bases match TRBD1. CDR1 and CDR2 (germline): LNHDA, SQIVND (reference sequence). Losses at the gene ends were 3 bases for V and 2 bases for J; bases not matched to a gene: 6. This CDR3 has 15 residues. The CDR3 protein is CASSIMGTVQETQYF. The CDR3, as DNA: TGTGCCAGTAGTATTATGGGGACAGTACAAGAGACCCAGTACTTC. The full variable domain, in which reference TRBV19 and TRBJ2-5 provide the parts outside the CDR3, is DGGITQSPKYLFRKEGQNVTLSCEQNLNHDAMYWYRQDPGQGLRLIYYSQIVNDFQKGDIAEGYSVSREKKESFPLTVTSAQKNPTAFYLCASSIMGTVQETQYFGPGTRLLVL.

The rearrangement joins TRBV24-1 to TRBJ2-3; D unclear. V was cut by 5 bases and J by 2 bases, with 7 bases left in between. Germline V CDR1 and CDR2: KGHDR, SFDVKD. The length of the CDR3 is 13 residues. The CDR3 reads CATSGSSTDTQYF. The DNA for the CDR3 is TGTGCCACCAGTGGCAGTTCCACAGATACGCAGTATTTT.